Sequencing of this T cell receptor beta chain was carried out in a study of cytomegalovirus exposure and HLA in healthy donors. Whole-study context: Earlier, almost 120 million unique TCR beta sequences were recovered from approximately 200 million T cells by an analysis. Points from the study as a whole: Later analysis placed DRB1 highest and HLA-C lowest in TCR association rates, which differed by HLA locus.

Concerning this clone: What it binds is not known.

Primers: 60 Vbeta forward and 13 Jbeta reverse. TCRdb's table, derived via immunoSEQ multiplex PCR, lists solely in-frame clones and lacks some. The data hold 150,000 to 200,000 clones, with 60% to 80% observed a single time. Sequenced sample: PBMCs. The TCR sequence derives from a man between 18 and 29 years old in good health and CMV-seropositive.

The CDR3 DNA is TGTGCCAGCAGCGCTAGCACACCTAGCGGGAAGGGTGAGCAGTTCTTC. This gives the protein CASSASTPSGKGEQFF. The chain employs TRBV7-6 and TRBJ2-1, with 9 bases aligning to TRBD2. CDR1 is SGHVS, CDR2 FNYEAQ, per germline. Unmatched junction bases numbered 14, after V lost 5 bases and J lost 9 bases. CDR3 length equals 16 residues.